Below are 7 T cell receptor beta chains sequenced from a single sample in a study of technical replicates of blood from several donors. Data came from immunoSEQ multiplex PCR; TCRdb stores just in-frame clones and leaves some out. Seen here are about 71,000 clones, approximately 92% observed once, and the top ten hold 0.4% to 0.5%. Material: T cells isolated from PBMCs. The receptor source for this set is a human donor in good health.

The rearrangement joins TRBV6-5 to TRBJ1-2; 10 nucleotides match TRBD1. The CDR3 is 14 amino acids. Germline trimming cut 7 bases from V and 7 bases from J; bases unmatched to any gene: 9. Germline loops: CDR1 MNHEY, CDR2 SVGAGI. CDR3 in amino acids: CASTTGTGVFGYTF. The DNA for the CDR3 is TGTGCCAGCACCACCGGGACAGGGGTTTTTGGCTACACCTTC.

V is TRBV7-3 and J is TRBJ2-5; 13 bases line up with TRBD2. This CDR3 comprises 18 residues. Germline V gene sequence: CDR1 SGHTA, CDR2 FQGTGA. V shed 2 bases, J shed 1 base, and the junction held 7 bases outside the gene matches. In DNA, the CDR3 is TGTGCCAGCAGCTTAGGATCGGGACTAGCGGGGTTCCAAGAGACCCAGTACTTC. This translates into CASSLGSGLAGFQETQYF.

The chain uses TRBV2 and TRBJ1-5; maybe TRBD1 (5 bases). With 7 bases removed from V and 0 bases from J, the gap between germline ends came to 13 bases. Germline V CDR1 and CDR2: SNHLY, FYNNEI. The CDR3 covers 15 residues. Here the CDR3 DNA reads TGTGCCAGCAATCCTGCGGGGCCTAGCAATCAGCCCCAGCATTTT. This sequence encodes CASNPAGPSNQPQHF.

Only a few counts were recorded for this clone. CDR3 in DNA: TGTGCCAGTAGTATTAGTTTATCGCAGGGGAGCACTGAAGCTTTCTTT. It translates to CASSISLSQGSTEAFF. The chain links TRBV19 to TRBJ1-1; possible D gene TRBD1, 6 bases. This CDR3 spans 16 amino acids. V lost 3 bases and J lost 4, with 18 bases in between. Germline-derived CDR1 and CDR2 are LNHDA and SQIVND (reference sequence).

The chain uses TRBV18 and TRBJ1-4; 8 bases align to TRBD1. Trimming took 6 bases from V and 7 from J; bases not matched to a gene: 7. CDR1 is KGHSH and CDR2 is LQKENI in the germline V gene. This CDR3 has 14 residues. CDR3 sequence (DNA): TGTGCCAGCTCGTCATCGACAGGGGCTGAAAAACTGTTTTTT. Translated: CASSSSTGAEKLFF.

The CDR3 DNA reads as TGCGCCAGCAGCTTGGGGGGGGGTCCCCGGAGCGGAGATACGCAGTATTTT. Protein sequence: CASSLGGGPRSGDTQYF. The rearrangement joins TRBV5-1 to TRBJ2-3, with TRBD2 matching over 7 bases. After removal of 0 bases from V and 5 bases from J, the junction contained 12 bases not matched to a gene. The length of the CDR3 is 17 residues. CDR1 and CDR2 from the germline V gene are SGHRS and YFSETQ.

This chain uses TRBV19 with TRBJ2-3, with D maybe TRBD2 (6 bases). Trimming shortened V by 3 bases and J by 2 bases, and 9 bases separated the two germline ends. This CDR3 spans 14 amino acids. The germline gives CDR1 LNHDA, CDR2 SQIVND (reference sequence). The CDR3 reads CASSMGLFTDTQYF. The CDR3 DNA follows: TGTGCCAGTAGTATGGGACTTTTCACAGATACGCAGTATTTT.